This TCR beta chain was retrieved from a study of CD8 T cells in ankylosing spondylitis. The study, taken as a whole, reports: For ankylosing spondylitis blood, a TCR beta motif of roughly 8 highly homologous variants appeared characteristic.

Molecular-barcoded quantitative 5'-RACE produced these TCR beta libraries. Each CDR3 protein gets one entry after TCRdb re-called the 5' RACE reads with MiXCR. This repertoire shows more than 300,000 distinct CDR3 sequences, around a tenth found once; its top ten account for roughly 9.2%. This clonotype has ten or more counts. Its antigen is as yet unknown. The CDR3 consists of 14 residues. Germline lookup yields CDR1 DFQATT and CDR2 SNEGSKA (reference sequence). This clonotype was obtained from a female donor with ankylosing spondylitis or in good health (not recorded which). The sequencing input was blood, either unsorted or a sorted T cell fraction (not recorded which). The J gene is TRBJ2-1, the V gene TRBV20-1; 7 bases are a match to TRBD1. Here the CDR3 reads CSTPDRATYNEQFF. The DNA of the CDR3 is TGCAGCACCCCTGACAGGGCAACATACAATGAGCAGTTCTTC.